This passage covers 31 T cell receptor beta chains from one sample sequenced in a study of beta chain features in type 1 diabetes. No antigen has been identified for these receptors. Overall study findings and caveats: TCRB CDR3 length was moderately but significantly reduced in all four CD4+ subsets of Type 1 diabetes patients.

Since all of the isolated RNA was reverse transcribed, expressed TCRB transcripts were what got sequenced. Repertoires were generated with immunoSEQ multiplex PCR, while TCRdb's copy carries only in-frame clones and drops some. This table holds 500,000 to 850,000 clones, roughly 13% found once. The sequenced material came from naive CD4+ T cells from blood. These receptors were taken from a man between 18 and 29 years old with type 1 diabetes.

The rearrangement uses TRBV6-6 and TRBJ1-5; tentative D call: TRBD1 (5 bases). V lost 7 bases to trimming and J lost 9 bases, with 16 bases between them. From germline, CDR1 is MNHNY and CDR2 SVGAGI (reference sequence). The CDR3 spans 13 residues. CDR3 nucleotides: TGTGCCAGCACGGGCAGGGAGCCCGCGCCCCAGCATTTT. This sequence encodes CASTGREPAPQHF.

The chain couples TRBV2 to TRBJ2-5; 8 positions match TRBD2. The CDR3 totals 16 residues. V lost 6 bases and J lost 5; bases outside the gene matches: 14. The germline gives CDR1 SNHLY, CDR2 FYNNEI. CDR3 sequence (DNA): TGTGCCAGCAGCGCAACCATTAATGGACTAGCCGAGACCCAGTACTTC. Translation: CASSATINGLAETQYF.

This chain connects TRBV27 to TRBJ2-5; D may be TRBD2 (5 bases). Germline values: CDR1 MNHEY, CDR2 SMNVEV (reference sequence). The germline V and J ends were trimmed by 6 bases and 1 base, with 6 bases remaining between them. The CDR3 covers 12 residues. In DNA, the CDR3 is TGTGCCAGCAGGAGGGCCCAAGAGACCCAGTACTTC. Protein: CASRRAQETQYF.

This clone has more than one count but fewer than ten. The same CDR3 arises from other DNA sequences in this sample as well. This chain uses TRBV2 with TRBJ1-2; no clear D. V was cut by 4 bases and J by 4 bases, with 7 bases left in between. Germline CDR1 reads SNHLY; CDR2 reads FYNNEI. There are 12 residues in the CDR3. CDR3 loop: CASSGQAYGYTF. The CDR3 DNA follows: TGTGCCAGCAGTGGGCAGGCCTATGGCTACACCTTC.

Only a few counts were recorded for this clone. V is TRBV6-6 and J is TRBJ1-1; possible D gene TRBD1, 6 bases. The CDR3 has 14 residues. V shed 4 bases and J shed 7 bases, with 16 bases lying between them. CDR1 is MNHNY, CDR2 SVGAGI, per germline (reference sequence). In nucleotides, the CDR3 is TGTGCCAGCAGTTTATCAGGGGATTACAGTGAAGCTTTCTTT. Translating gives CASSLSGDYSEAFF.

The table lists this clone with a few counts. The J gene is TRBJ2-2, the V gene TRBV30; 7 bases line up with TRBD1. V was pared by 5 bases and J by 2 bases, with 5 bases of the junction left unmatched. Germline CDR1 GTSNPN, CDR2 SVGIG (reference sequence). The CDR3 is 14 residues long. The CDR3 DNA is TGTGCCTGGGACCGGGACAGAAACACCGGGGAGCTGTTTTTT. Translated: CAWDRDRNTGELFF.

This clone was counted only a few times. The chain couples TRBV7-2 to TRBJ1-1, with D hard to call. Trimming cost V 2 bases and J 1 base, with 8 bases left between them. The germline V gene has CDR1 SGHTA and CDR2 FQGNSA. The CDR3 is made up of 14 amino acids. The DNA for the CDR3 is TGTGCCAGCAGCTTATCGGGTAGGAACACTGAAGCTTTCTTT. Its protein is CASSLSGRNTEAFF.

This chain links TRBV2 with TRBJ2-1; TRBD2 agrees at 11 bases. Trimming cost V 7 bases and J 8 bases; bases outside gene matches: 4. Germline CDR1 SNHLY, CDR2 FYNNEI. The CDR3 totals 13 residues. In DNA, the CDR3 is TGTGCCAGCACTCCTAGCGGGAGGTATGAGCAGTTCTTC. Its translation: CASTPSGRYEQFF. Full variable domain (outside the CDR3, taken from reference TRBV2 and TRBJ2-1): EPEVTQTPSHQVTQMGQEVILRCVPISNHLYFYWYRQILGQKVEFLVSFYNNEISEKSEIFDDQFSVERPDGSNFTLKIRSTKLEDSAMYFCASTPSGRYEQFFGPGTRLTVL.

The chain couples TRBV30 to TRBJ1-4; perhaps TRBD1 as D (6 bases). The germline CDR1 and CDR2 sequences are GTSNPN and SVGIG (reference sequence). V lost 4 bases and J 3 bases, leaving 6 bases between the germline ends. CDR3 size: 12 residues. CDR3 sequence (DNA): TGTGCCTGGAAGGGGGCTAATGAAAAACTGTTTTTT. This gives the protein CAWKGANEKLFF.

This clone was observed a handful of times. The chain is built from TRBV2 and TRBJ2-3, with TRBD2 as a possible D gene (6 bases). The V gene's germline CDR1 is SNHLY and CDR2 FYNNEI. The CDR3 consists of 14 residues. Trimming shortened V by 6 bases and J by 0 bases, and 10 bases separated the two germline ends. In DNA form, the CDR3 reads TGTGCCAGCAGCGGACTACCTAGCACAGATACGCAGTATTTT. Encoded protein: CASSGLPSTDTQYF.

The chain carries TRBV28 and TRBJ2-5, with 8 nucleotides matching TRBD2. Trimming cost V 6 bases and J 4 bases; bases outside gene matches: 7. This CDR3 comprises 14 residues. Germline V gene data show CDR1 as MDHEN and CDR2 as SYDVKM. The chain's CDR3 is CASRNTGTRETQYF. DNA for the CDR3: TGTGCCAGCAGAAACACCGGGACTAGAGAGACCCAGTACTTC.

This chain joins TRBV5-6 and TRBJ2-7; 7 bases are shared with TRBD1. Germline V gene data show CDR1 as SGHDT and CDR2 as YYEEEE. The CDR3 loop spans 15 amino acids. V lost 4 bases and J lost 1; bases outside the gene matches: 8. CDR3 nucleotides: TGTGCCAGCAGCAACAGACAGGGCCGTTCCTACGAGCAGTACTTC. Translating it yields CASSNRQGRSYEQYF.

DNA for the CDR3: TGTGCCAGCAGCCAAGAATCGGGACAGGGGTATGGCTACACCTTC. It yields the protein CASSQESGQGYGYTF. V gene TRBV7-9 combines with J gene TRBJ1-2; 10 bases map to TRBD1. This CDR3 is 15 amino acids long. Germline V gene lookup returns CDR1 SEHNR and CDR2 FQNEAQ (reference sequence). J gave up 5 bases and V 5 bases, and 8 bases lay outside the gene matches.

This clone was detected only a few times. V and J are TRBV27 and TRBJ2-2; 7 bases agree with TRBD1. Germline assignment: CDR1 MNHEY and CDR2 SMNVEV (reference sequence). V shed 6 bases, J shed 4 bases, and the junction held 5 bases outside the gene matches. The CDR3 runs to 14 residues. CDR3 sequence reads: CASRRQGPTGELFF. The CDR3, as DNA: TGTGCCAGCAGGCGACAGGGCCCCACCGGGGAGCTGTTTTTT.

J is TRBJ2-7 and V is TRBV2; 12 bases match TRBD2. V lost 6 bases to trimming and J lost 7 bases; unmatched junction nucleotides: 10. The CDR3 contains 15 residues. The germline CDR1 and CDR2 sequences are SNHLY and FYNNEI. The CDR3 sequence is CASSRRLAGVKEQYF. The CDR3 bases are TGTGCCAGCAGCAGGAGACTAGCGGGAGTGAAAGAGCAGTACTTC.

The chain links TRBV20-1 to TRBJ1-6; D is possibly TRBD1 (6 bases). The ends were cut back, 4 bases at V and 11 bases at J, with 9 bases in the middle. This CDR3 contains 11 residues. Germline V gene sequence: CDR1 DFQATT, CDR2 SNEGSKA (reference sequence). The CDR3 loop is CSAKGVPPLHF. In nucleotides, the CDR3 is TGCAGTGCTAAGGGGGTGCCACCCCTCCACTTT.

Details on this clone: An end of the junction does not agree with germline; a read error may underlie this. The chain carries TRBV10-3 and TRBJ2-7; 9 bases match TRBD1. Germline assignment: CDR1 ENHRY and CDR2 SYGVKD. This CDR3 contains 15 residues. This CDR3 is CASSFRQGVPYEQYF. The CDR3 region has the DNA TGTGCCAGCAGTTTCAGACAGGGGGTCCCCTACGAGCAGTACTTC.

The table lists this clone with a count of one. The chain is built from TRBV5-1 and TRBJ2-2; possibly TRBD1 for D (5 bases). The CDR3 covers 12 residues. Trimming cost V 8 bases and J 7 bases, with 12 bases left between them. Germline V lookup: CDR1 SGHRS, CDR2 YFSETQ. In DNA form, the CDR3 reads TGCGCCAGAGACTCAGGGAACGGGGAGCTGTTTTTT. It yields the protein CARDSGNGELFF. The full variable domain, rest sourced from reference TRBV5-1 and TRBJ2-2, is KAGVTQTPRYLIKTRGQQVTLSCSPISGHRSVSWYQQTPGQGLQFLFEYFSETQRNKGNFPGRFSGRQFSNSRSEMNVSTLELGDSALYLCARDSGNGELFFGEGSRLTVL.

This CDR3 is CASSLDSGWNSPLHF. DNA of the CDR3: TGTGCCAGCAGCTTAGATTCAGGGTGGAATTCACCCCTCCACTTT. This chain joins TRBV11-2 and TRBJ1-6, with D perhaps TRBD1 (5 bases). The CDR3 is 15 residues long. Germline CDR1 reads SGHAT; CDR2 reads FQNNGV. V lost 0 bases and J 7 bases, leaving 10 bases between the germline ends.

The sample holds a few counts of this clone. In DNA, the CDR3 is TGTGCCAGCAGGAGGACGGTGAATCAGCCCCAGCATTTT. Translating gives CASRRTVNQPQHF. This chain connects TRBV28 to TRBJ1-5; D remains unclear. Germline assignment: CDR1 MDHEN and CDR2 SYDVKM. The CDR3 consists of 13 residues. The V and J ends lost 6 bases and 4 bases respectively, with 10 bases between them.

This clone has only a few counts. The chain joins TRBV5-1 to TRBJ2-7; TRBD1 matches at 7 bases. CDR3 length: 15 amino acids. Losses at the gene ends were 1 base for V and 1 base for J; bases not matched to a gene: 5. From germline, CDR1 is SGHRS and CDR2 YFSETQ. The CDR3 DNA follows: TGCGCCAGCAGCTTGACAGGGGTCGAGTCCTACGAGCAGTACTTC. It yields the protein CASSLTGVESYEQYF.

This clone was seen a few times. The genes are TRBV30 and TRBJ2-5; D not resolved. The better agreement between TRBJ2-7 and the DNA end casts doubt on the J call. CDR3 size: 11 residues. CDR1 GTSNPN and CDR2 SVGIG come from the germline V gene (reference sequence). CDR3 sequence reads: CAWSLGYEQYF. The DNA for the CDR3 is TGTGCCTGGAGTTTAGGCTACGAGCAGTACTTC.

The table lists this clone with a few counts. V gene TRBV25-1 combines with J gene TRBJ2-7; no firm D call. The germline V gene has CDR1 MGHDK and CDR2 SYGVNS. Trimming took 4 bases from V and 3 from J, leaving 4 bases between them. The CDR3 runs 11 residues. The CDR3 is CASSVYYEQYF. The CDR3 nucleotides are TGTGCCAGCAGTGTATACTACGAGCAGTACTTC.

This clone was counted between two and nine times. The chain carries TRBV7-9 and TRBJ1-2; weak D call: TRBD1 (5 bases). The CDR3 spans 16 residues. The V end was cut by 3 bases, the J end by 1 base, with 15 bases between. The V gene's germline CDR1 is SEHNR and CDR2 FQNEAQ (reference sequence). As DNA, the CDR3 is TGTGCCAGCAGCTTTATTACCGGGACTGTTAACTATGGCTACACCTTC. Translated: CASSFITGTVNYGYTF.

This clone was seen a handful of times. The gene calls are TRBV6-5 and TRBJ2-7, with D hard to call. The CDR3 is made up of 13 amino acids. V gave up 5 bases and J gave up 7 bases, with 15 bases separating them. Looked up from germline, CDR1 is MNHEY and CDR2 is SVGAGI. CDR3 residues: CASSDSRPQEQYF. The CDR3 DNA follows: TGTGCCAGCAGTGATTCCCGCCCCCAAGAGCAGTACTTC.

The genes are TRBV7-2 and TRBJ2-7, with D maybe TRBD2 (6 bases). Trimming shortened V by 3 bases and J by 3 bases, and 15 bases separated the two germline ends. The CDR3 contains 15 residues. Germline assignment: CDR1 SGHTA and CDR2 FQGNSA. CDR3 coding DNA: TGTGCCAGCAGCTTGGTCCGGGGGAGCGACTACGAGCAGTACTTC. Its protein product is CASSLVRGSDYEQYF.

The CDR3 coding sequence is TGCGCCAGCAGCTTGGTCCAGGCGAGCAATGAGCAGTTCTTC. This gives the protein CASSLVQASNEQFF. The chain is built from TRBV5-1 and TRBJ2-1; no firm D call. Looked up from germline, CDR1 is SGHRS and CDR2 is YFSETQ. The V end lost 0 bases, the J end lost 6 bases, and 10 bases lay between the germline ends. The CDR3 loop spans 14 amino acids.

V usage is TRBV25-1 and J usage is TRBJ2-7; possibly TRBD2 for D (5 bases). The CDR3 loop spans 12 amino acids. V was shortened by 1 base and J by 9 bases, with 10 bases between the two germline ends. Germline CDR1 and CDR2: MGHDK and SYGVNS. This CDR3 is CASSELEGRQYF. Written as DNA, the CDR3 is TGTGCCAGCAGTGAATTGGAAGGGAGGCAGTACTTC.

This clone came up a few times. The chain is built from TRBV4-3 and TRBJ2-3; D unclear. Germline-derived CDR1 and CDR2 are LGHNA and YSLEER. V dropped 1 base and J dropped 5 bases, with 10 bases sitting between them. The CDR3 covers 14 residues. CDR3 residues: CASSQGSLGDTQYF. The DNA for the CDR3 is TGCGCCAGCAGCCAAGGCAGTTTAGGAGATACGCAGTATTTT.

V usage is TRBV4-3 and J usage is TRBJ1-1, with D hard to call. The CDR3 loop spans 15 amino acids. Trimming took 1 base from V and 0 from J, leaving 9 bases between them. The V gene's germline CDR1 is LGHNA and CDR2 YSLEER. Written as DNA, the CDR3 is TGCGCCAGCAGCCAAGTTTCGGGGATGAACACTGAAGCTTTCTTT. Its translation is CASSQVSGMNTEAFF.

The chain combines TRBV27 with TRBJ1-6; D may be TRBD1 (6 bases). CDR1 is MNHEY, CDR2 SMNVEV, per germline (reference sequence). This CDR3 is 15 amino acids long. V was shortened by 2 bases and J by 4 bases, with 9 bases between the two germline ends. The CDR3 DNA reads as TGTGCCAGCAGTTTAGACAGGCAGTATAATTCACCCCTCCACTTT. Amino acids: CASSLDRQYNSPLHF.